These T cell receptor beta chains were read from a single sample in a study of breast tumors, draining lymph nodes, adjacent tissues. TCRdb used MiXCR to reprocess the multiplex PCR reads, holding one entry per CDR3 protein. Of over 60,000 distinct CDR3 sequences in the sample, around 52% were seen once. Sequencing was performed on breast tumor tissue. These receptors were obtained from a female donor with breast cancer. Some clones in this sample may be carry-over from other donors' samples. CDR3s include the opening cysteine and the closing phenylalanine or tryptophan. A D gene is named only where the DNA matches it firmly.

d_call	j_call	v_call	cdr3_aa
NA	TRBJ2-5	TRBV2	CASSETRRGAETQYF
TRBD2	TRBJ2-1	TRBV2	CASSVTIAGVNEQFF
NA	TRBJ2-7	TRBV11-2	CASSLRGAPAPYEQYF
TRBD2	TRBJ2-7	TRBV7-2	CASSSRLAGGREQYF
NA	TRBJ2-7	TRBV29-1	CSVEEGPYEQYF
NA	TRBJ2-1	TRBV19	CASSEGYNEQFF
NA	TRBJ2-7	TRBV7-9	CASSYPSRVEQYF
TRBD2	TRBJ2-1	TRBV6-2/TRBV6-3	CASSPTSGNSYNEQFF
NA	TRBJ1-6	TRBV7-6	CASSLRRTNSPLHF
TRBD1	TRBJ2-3	TRBV6-7	CASRTGGATDTQYF
NA	TRBJ2-5	TRBV7-9	CASSFPLETQYF
NA	TRBJ2-3	TRBV5-1	CASSILAVREGTQYF
NA	TRBJ2-5	TRBV7-8	CASSLGFTEEETQYF
TRBD2	TRBJ2-3	TRBV7-9	CASSFASGSTDTQYF
NA	TRBJ1-2	TRBV24-1	CATSASGTLLGYTF
NA	TRBJ2-7	TRBV7-8	CASSPPGSSSYEQYF
NA	TRBJ2-1	TRBV29-1	CSVERGANPSSYNEQFF
TRBD2	TRBJ2-7	TRBV13	CASSKGLAGGYEQYF
TRBD1	TRBJ2-3	TRBV30	CAWSGGTGTGGDTQYF
NA	TRBJ2-2	TRBV19	CASSIGGPVELFF
TRBD1	TRBJ2-1	TRBV5-8	CASSHWEAGQGVNEQFF
NA	TRBJ2-3	TRBV7-2	CASSLPPQDTQYF
NA	TRBJ2-7	TRBV7-2	CASSPGWGQLSEQYF
TRBD2	TRBJ2-7	TRBV7-2	CASSLGGLAGGQYYEQYF